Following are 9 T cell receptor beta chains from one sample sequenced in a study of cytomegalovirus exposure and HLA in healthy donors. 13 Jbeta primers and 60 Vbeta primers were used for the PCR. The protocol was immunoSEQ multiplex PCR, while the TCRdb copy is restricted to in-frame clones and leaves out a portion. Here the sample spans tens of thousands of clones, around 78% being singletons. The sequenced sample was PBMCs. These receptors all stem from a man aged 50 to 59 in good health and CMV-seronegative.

The CDR3 DNA sequence: TGTGCCAGCTCACCACGGATAAAAAGAGCGGGAGGGCCTCCAGATACGCAGTATTTT. It specifies CASSPRIKRAGGPPDTQYF. The rearrangement uses TRBV18 and TRBJ2-3; 10 nucleotides line up with TRBD2. V was pared by 1 base and J by 4 bases, with 14 bases of the junction left unmatched. The CDR3 runs 19 residues. CDR1 KGHSH and CDR2 LQKENI come from the germline V gene.

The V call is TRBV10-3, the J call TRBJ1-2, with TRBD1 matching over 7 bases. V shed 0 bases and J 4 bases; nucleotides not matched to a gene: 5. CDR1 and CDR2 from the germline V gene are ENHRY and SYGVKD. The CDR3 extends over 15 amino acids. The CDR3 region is CAISESGQHSYGYTF. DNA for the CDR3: TGTGCCATCAGTGAGTCGGGACAGCACTCCTATGGCTACACCTTC.

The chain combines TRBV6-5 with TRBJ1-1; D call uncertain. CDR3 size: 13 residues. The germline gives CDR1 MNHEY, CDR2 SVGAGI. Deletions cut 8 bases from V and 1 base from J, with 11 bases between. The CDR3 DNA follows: TGTGCCAGCGGAACAGCCACGAACACTGAAGCTTTCTTT. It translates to CASGTATNTEAFF.

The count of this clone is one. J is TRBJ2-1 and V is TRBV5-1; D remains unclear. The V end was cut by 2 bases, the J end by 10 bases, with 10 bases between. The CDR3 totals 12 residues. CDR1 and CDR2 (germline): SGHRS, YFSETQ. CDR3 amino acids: CASSLLQSEQFF. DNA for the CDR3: TGCGCCAGCAGCTTACTCCAATCGGAGCAGTTCTTC. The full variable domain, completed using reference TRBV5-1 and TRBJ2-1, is KAGVTQTPRYLIKTRGQQVTLSCSPISGHRSVSWYQQTPGQGLQFLFEYFSETQRNKGNFPGRFSGRQFSNSRSEMNVSTLELGDSALYLCASSLLQSEQFFGPGTRLTVL.

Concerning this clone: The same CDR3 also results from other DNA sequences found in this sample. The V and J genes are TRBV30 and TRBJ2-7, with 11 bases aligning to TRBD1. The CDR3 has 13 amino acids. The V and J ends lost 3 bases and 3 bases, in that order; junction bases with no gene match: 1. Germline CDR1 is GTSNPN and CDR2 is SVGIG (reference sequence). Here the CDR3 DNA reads TGTGCCTGGAGGGGGACAGGGGGCTACGAGCAGTACTTC. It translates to CAWRGTGGYEQYF.

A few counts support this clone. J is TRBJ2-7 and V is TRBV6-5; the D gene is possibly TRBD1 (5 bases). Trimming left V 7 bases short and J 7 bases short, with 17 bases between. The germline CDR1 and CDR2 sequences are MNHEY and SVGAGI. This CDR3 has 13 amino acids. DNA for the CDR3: TGTGCCAGCAAACCCAAGGGGCGCAGGGAGCAGTACTTC. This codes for CASKPKGRREQYF.

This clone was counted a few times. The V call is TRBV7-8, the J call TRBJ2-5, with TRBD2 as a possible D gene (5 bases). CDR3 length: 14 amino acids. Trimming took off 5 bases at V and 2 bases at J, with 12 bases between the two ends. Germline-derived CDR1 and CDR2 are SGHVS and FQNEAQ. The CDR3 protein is CASSGELVQETQYF. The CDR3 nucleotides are TGTGCCAGCAGCGGCGAACTAGTACAAGAGACCCAGTACTTC.

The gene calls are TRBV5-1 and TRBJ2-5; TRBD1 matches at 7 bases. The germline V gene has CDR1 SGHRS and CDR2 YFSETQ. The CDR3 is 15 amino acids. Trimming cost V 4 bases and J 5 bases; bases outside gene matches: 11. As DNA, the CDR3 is TGCGCCAGCAGCCTCGGGACAGCTGCCCGGGAGACCCAGTACTTC. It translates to CASSLGTAARETQYF.

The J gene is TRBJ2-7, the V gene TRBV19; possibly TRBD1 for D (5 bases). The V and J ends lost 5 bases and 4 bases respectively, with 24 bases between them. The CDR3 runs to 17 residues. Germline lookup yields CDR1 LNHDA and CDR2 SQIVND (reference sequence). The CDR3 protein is CASSDIGARGPIYEQYF. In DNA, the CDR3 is TGTGCCAGTAGTGATATAGGGGCTCGTGGCCCAATATACGAGCAGTACTTC.